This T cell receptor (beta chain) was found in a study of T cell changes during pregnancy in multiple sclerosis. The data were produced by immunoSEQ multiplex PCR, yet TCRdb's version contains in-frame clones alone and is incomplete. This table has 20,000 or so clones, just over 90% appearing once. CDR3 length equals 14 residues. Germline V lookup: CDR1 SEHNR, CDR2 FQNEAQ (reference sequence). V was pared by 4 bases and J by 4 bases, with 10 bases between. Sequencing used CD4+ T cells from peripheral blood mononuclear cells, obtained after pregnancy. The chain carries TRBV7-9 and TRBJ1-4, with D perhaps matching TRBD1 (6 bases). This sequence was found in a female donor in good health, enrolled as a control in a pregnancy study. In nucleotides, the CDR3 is TGTGCCAGCAGCTCCAAGGACAGTAATGAAAAACTGTTTTTT. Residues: CASSSKDSNEKLFF.